The clone carrying this T cell receptor beta chain was found many times. The record originates from a study of CD8+CD57+ T cells in acquired aplastic anemia. This CDR3 has 15 residues. The V gene lost 2 bases and the J gene lost 2 bases, with 10 bases spanning the gap. Germline CDR1 is SGHAT and CDR2 is FQNNGV. Investigators profiled TCR beta VDJ and CDR3 from genomic DNA template. TCRdb recomputed calls from the reads with MiXCR, one row per CDR3 protein. The sample has about 220,000 distinct CDR3 sequences; 34% are singletons. The TCR comes from a human donor in good health, serving as a control. This chain uses TRBV11-2 with TRBJ2-1; D might be TRBD1 (5 bases). The sample comprised sorted CD4+, CD8+, or CD8+CD57+ T cells (not recorded which) from PBMCs. DNA of the CDR3: TGTGCCAGCAGCTTATTCCAGGGTGCCTACAATGAGCAGTTCTTC. Translating it yields CASSLFQGAYNEQFF.